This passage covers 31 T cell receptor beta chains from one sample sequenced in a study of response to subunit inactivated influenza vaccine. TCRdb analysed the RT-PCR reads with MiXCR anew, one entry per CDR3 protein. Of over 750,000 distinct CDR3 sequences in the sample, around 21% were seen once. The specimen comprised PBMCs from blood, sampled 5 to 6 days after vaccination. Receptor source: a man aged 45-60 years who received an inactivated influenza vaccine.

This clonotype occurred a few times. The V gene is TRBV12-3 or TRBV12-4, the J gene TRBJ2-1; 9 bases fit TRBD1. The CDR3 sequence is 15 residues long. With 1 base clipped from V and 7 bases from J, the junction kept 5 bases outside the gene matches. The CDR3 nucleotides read TGTGCCAGCAGTTTAGGAGGGACAGGGACGAATGAGCAGTTCTTC. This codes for CASSLGGTGTNEQFF.

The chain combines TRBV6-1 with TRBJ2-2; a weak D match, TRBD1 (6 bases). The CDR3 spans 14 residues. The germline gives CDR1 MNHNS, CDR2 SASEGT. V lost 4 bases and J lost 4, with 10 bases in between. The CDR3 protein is CASSAGVATGELFF. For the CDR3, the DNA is TGTGCCAGCAGTGCAGGGGTGGCCACCGGGGAGCTGTTTTTT.

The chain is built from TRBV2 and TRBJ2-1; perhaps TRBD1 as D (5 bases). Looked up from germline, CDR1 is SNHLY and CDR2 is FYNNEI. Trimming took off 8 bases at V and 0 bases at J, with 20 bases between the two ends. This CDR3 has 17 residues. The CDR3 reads CASAQTPRAHSYNEQFF. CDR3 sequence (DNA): TGTGCCAGCGCCCAGACCCCCAGGGCCCACTCCTACAATGAGCAGTTCTTC.

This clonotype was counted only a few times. The CDR3 bases are TGCAGCGTTGTCGACAGGGGGATGCAGACCCAGTACTTC. Amino acids: CSVVDRGMQTQYF. The chain is built from TRBV29-1 and TRBJ2-5; 9 bases line up with TRBD1. The length of the CDR3 is 13 residues. V trimming: 4 bases; J trimming: 6 bases; junction bases outside the gene matches: 6. Germline CDR1 reads SQVTM; CDR2 reads ANQGSEA.

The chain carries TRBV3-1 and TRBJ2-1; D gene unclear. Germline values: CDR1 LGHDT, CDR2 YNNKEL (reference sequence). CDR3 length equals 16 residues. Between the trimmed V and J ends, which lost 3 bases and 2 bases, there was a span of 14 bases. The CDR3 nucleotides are TGTGCCAGCAGCCATCAATACCAGAGGACCTACAATGAGCAGTTCTTC. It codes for CASSHQYQRTYNEQFF.

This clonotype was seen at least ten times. CDR3 region: CASRGKGRVNTGELFF. CDR3 in DNA: TGTGCCAGCAGAGGCAAGGGAAGGGTGAACACCGGGGAGCTGTTTTTT. The V and J genes are TRBV7-2 and TRBJ2-2; D is uncertain. CDR1 is SGHTA and CDR2 is FQGNSA in the germline V gene. The CDR3 runs to 16 residues. The V gene lost 6 bases and the J gene lost 1 base, with 15 bases spanning the gap.

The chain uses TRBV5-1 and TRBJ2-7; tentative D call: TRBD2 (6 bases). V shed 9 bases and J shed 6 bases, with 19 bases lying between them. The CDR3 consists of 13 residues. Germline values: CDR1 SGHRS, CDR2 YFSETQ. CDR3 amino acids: CATSKRAGGEQYF. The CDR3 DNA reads TGCGCCACCTCAAAGCGGGCCGGGGGCGAGCAGTACTTC.

The CDR3, as DNA: TGTGCCAGCAGCGTAGGACTAGCGGTCGTAGGCAATGAGCAGTTCTTC. Translation gives CASSVGLAVVGNEQFF. The V call is TRBV9, the J call TRBJ2-1, with 9 bases that match TRBD2. The J segment lost 6 bases and the V segment lost 0 bases, leaving 7 bases of the junction unmatched. CDR3 length equals 16 residues. The V gene's germline CDR1 is SGDLS and CDR2 YYNGEE.

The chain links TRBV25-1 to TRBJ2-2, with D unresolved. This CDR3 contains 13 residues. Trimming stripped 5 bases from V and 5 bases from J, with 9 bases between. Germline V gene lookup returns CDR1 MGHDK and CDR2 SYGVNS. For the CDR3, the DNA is TGTGCCAGCAGTTTCTTGACGACCGGGGAGCTGTTTTTT. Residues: CASSFLTTGELFF.

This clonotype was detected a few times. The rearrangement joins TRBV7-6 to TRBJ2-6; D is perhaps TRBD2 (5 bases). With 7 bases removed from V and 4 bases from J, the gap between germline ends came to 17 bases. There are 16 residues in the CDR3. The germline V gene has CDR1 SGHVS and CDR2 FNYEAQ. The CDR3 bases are TGTGCCAGCACCCCTCTCGTCCCGGGGGGGGCCAACGTCCTGACTTTC. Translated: CASTPLVPGGANVLTF.

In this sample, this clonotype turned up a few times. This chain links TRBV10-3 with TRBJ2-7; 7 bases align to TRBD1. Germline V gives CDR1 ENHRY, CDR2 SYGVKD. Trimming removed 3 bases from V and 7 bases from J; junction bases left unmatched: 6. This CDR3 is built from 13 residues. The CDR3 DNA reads TGTGCCATCAGTGAAGGACAGGCCCGGGAGCAGTACTTC. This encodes CAISEGQAREQYF.

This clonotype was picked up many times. The CDR3 DNA follows: TGTGCCAGCAGTTTAGCGGGGGGCCCTAGGGAGCAGTTCTTC. Protein product: CASSLAGGPREQFF. V gene TRBV12-3 or TRBV12-4 combines with J gene TRBJ2-1; the D call may be TRBD1 or TRBD2 (6 bases each). The V end was cut by 0 bases, the J end by 10 bases, with 13 bases between. The CDR3 length is 14 residues.

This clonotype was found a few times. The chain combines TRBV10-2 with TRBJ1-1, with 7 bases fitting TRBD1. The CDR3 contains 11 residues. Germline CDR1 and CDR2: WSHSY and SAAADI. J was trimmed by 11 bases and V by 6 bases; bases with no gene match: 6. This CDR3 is CASSRTGDAFF. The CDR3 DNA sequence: TGCGCCAGCAGCCGGACAGGAGACGCTTTCTTT.

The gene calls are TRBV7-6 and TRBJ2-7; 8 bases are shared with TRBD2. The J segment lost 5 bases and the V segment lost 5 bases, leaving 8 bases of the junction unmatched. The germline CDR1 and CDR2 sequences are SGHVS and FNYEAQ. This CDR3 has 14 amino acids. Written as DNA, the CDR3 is TGTGCCAGCAGCCGAGCGGGAGCACGAAACGAGCAGTACTTC. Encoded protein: CASSRAGARNEQYF.

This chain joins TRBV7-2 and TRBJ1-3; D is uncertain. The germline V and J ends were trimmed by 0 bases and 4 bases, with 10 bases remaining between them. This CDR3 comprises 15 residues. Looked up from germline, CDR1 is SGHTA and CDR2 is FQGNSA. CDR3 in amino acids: CASSLAVTTGNTIYF. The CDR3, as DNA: TGTGCCAGCAGCTTAGCCGTTACCACAGGAAACACCATATATTTT.

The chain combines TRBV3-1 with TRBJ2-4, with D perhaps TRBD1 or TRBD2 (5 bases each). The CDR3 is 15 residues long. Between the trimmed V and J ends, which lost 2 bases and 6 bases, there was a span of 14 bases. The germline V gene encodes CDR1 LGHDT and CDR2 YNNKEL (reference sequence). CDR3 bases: TGTGCCAGCAGCCAACTACGGGGTCAGGGAAACATTCAGTACTTC. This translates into CASSQLRGQGNIQYF.

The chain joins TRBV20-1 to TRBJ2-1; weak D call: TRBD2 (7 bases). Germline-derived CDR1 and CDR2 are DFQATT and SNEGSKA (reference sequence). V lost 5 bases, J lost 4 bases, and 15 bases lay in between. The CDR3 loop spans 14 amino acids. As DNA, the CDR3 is TGCAGTGCTCCAGCGGGACACTCTTACAATGAGCAGTTCTTC. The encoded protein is CSAPAGHSYNEQFF.

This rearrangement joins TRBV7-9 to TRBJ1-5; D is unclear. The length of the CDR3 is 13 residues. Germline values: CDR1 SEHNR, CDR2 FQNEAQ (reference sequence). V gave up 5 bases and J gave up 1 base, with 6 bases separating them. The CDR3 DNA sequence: TGTGCCAGCAGCACCATGAGCAATCAGCCCCAGCATTTT. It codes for CASSTMSNQPQHF.

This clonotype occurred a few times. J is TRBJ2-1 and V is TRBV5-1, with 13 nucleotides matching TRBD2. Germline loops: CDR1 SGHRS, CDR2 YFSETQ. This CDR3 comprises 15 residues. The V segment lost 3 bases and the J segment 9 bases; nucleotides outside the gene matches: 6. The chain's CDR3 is CASSSTSGGAVEQFF. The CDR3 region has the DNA TGCGCCAGCAGCTCCACTAGCGGGGGGGCCGTTGAGCAGTTCTTC. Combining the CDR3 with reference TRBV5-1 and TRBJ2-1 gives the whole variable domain KAGVTQTPRYLIKTRGQQVTLSCSPISGHRSVSWYQQTPGQGLQFLFEYFSETQRNKGNFPGRFSGRQFSNSRSEMNVSTLELGDSALYLCASSSTSGGAVEQFFGPGTRLTVL.

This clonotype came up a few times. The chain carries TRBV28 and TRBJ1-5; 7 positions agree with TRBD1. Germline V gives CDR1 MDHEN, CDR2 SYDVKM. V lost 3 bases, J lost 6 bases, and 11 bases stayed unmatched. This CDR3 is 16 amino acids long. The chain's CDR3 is CASSFPGTERSQPQHF. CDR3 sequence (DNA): TGTGCCAGCAGTTTTCCCGGGACAGAGAGGTCTCAGCCCCAGCATTTT. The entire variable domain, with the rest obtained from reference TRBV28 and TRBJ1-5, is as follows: DVKVTQSSRYLVKRTGEKVFLECVQDMDHENMFWYRQDPGLGLRLIYFSYDVKMKEKGDIPEGYSVSREKKERFSLILESASTNQTSMYLCASSFPGTERSQPQHFGDGTRLSIL.

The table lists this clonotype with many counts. CDR3 bases: TGTGCCAGCAGCGATCGACAGGGATACGAGCAGTACTTC. It specifies CASSDRQGYEQYF. The rearrangement links TRBV7-2 to TRBJ2-7, with TRBD1 matching 7 bases. V lost 5 bases and J lost 4; bases outside the gene matches: 5. CDR1 and CDR2 from the germline V gene are SGHTA and FQGNSA. The CDR3 is made up of 13 amino acids.

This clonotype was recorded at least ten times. CDR3 coding DNA: TGTGCCAGCAGTTTATCGGCCAACTATGGCTACACCTTC. Protein: CASSLSANYGYTF. The chain employs TRBV12-3 or TRBV12-4 and TRBJ1-2; the D is unclear. The CDR3 has 13 residues. V shed 2 bases and J shed 2 bases, with 6 bases lying between them.

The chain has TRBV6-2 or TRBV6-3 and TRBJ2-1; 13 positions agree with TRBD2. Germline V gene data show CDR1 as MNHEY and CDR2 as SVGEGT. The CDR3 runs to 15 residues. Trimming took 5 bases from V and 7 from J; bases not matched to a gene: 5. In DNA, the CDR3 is TGTGCCAGCAGTAAACTAGCGGGGGGGCAAAATGAGCAGTTCTTC. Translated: CASSKLAGGQNEQFF.

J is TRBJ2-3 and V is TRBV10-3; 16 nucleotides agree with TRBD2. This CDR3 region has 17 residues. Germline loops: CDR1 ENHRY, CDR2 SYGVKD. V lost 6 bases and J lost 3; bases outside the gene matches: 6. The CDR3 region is CAIRGTSGGAKTDTQYF. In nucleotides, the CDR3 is TGTGCCATCAGGGGGACTAGCGGGGGGGCCAAAACAGATACGCAGTATTTT.

The CDR3 protein is CASSHGPMGDEQYF. The CDR3, as DNA: TGTGCCAGCAGCCATGGACCCATGGGAGACGAGCAGTACTTC. The chain uses TRBV7-2 and TRBJ2-7; the D gene is possibly TRBD2 (5 bases). Germline values: CDR1 SGHTA, CDR2 FQGNSA. V shed 5 bases and J shed 5 bases, with 16 bases lying between them. The CDR3 spans 14 residues. The variable domain in full, with the rest retrieved from reference TRBV7-2 and TRBJ2-7, is GAGVSQSPSNKVTEKGKDVELRCDPISGHTALYWYRQSLGQGLEFLIYFQGNSAPDKSGLPSDRFSAERTGGSVSTLTIQRTQQEDSAVYLCASSHGPMGDEQYFGPGTRLTVT.

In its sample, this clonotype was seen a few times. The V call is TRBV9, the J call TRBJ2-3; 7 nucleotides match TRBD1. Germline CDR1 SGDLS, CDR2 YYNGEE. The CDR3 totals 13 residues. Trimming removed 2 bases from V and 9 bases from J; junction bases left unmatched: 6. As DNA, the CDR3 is TGTGCCAGCAGCGTTCGACAGGGCCACACGCAGTATTTT. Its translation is CASSVRQGHTQYF.

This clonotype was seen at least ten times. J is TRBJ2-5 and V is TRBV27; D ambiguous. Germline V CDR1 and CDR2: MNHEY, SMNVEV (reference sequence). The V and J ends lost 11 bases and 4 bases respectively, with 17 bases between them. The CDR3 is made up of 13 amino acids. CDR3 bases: TGTGCCTCCCCCCTAGGAGTTCGAGAGACCCAGTACTTC. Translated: CASPLGVRETQYF.

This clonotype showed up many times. CDR3 amino acids: CASGQGYYEQYF. The CDR3 DNA is TGTGCCAGCGGGCAGGGATACTACGAGCAGTACTTC. The chain employs TRBV12-3 or TRBV12-4 and TRBJ2-7, with D tentatively TRBD1 (5 bases). V dropped 8 bases and J dropped 3 bases, with 11 bases sitting between them. The CDR3 runs 12 residues.

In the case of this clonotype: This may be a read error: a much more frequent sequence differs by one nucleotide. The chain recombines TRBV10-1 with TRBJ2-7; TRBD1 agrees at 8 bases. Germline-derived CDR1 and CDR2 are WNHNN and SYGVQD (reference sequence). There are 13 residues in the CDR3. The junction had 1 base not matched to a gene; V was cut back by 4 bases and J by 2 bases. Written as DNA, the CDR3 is TGCGCCAGCAGTGGGGGACAGGCCTACGAGCAGTACTTC. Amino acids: CASSGGQAYEQYF.

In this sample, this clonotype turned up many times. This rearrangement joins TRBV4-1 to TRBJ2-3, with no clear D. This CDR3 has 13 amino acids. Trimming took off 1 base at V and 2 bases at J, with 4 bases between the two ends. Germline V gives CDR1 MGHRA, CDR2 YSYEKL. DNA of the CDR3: TGCGCCAGCAGCCAAGCATACACAGATACGCAGTATTTT. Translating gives CASSQAYTDTQYF.

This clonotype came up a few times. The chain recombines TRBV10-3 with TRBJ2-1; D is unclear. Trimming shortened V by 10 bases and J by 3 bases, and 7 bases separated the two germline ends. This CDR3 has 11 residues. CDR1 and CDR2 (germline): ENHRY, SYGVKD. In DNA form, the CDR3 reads TGTGCCACCTCTAACTACAATGAGCAGTTCTTC. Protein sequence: CATSNYNEQFF.